Below are 16 T cell receptor beta chains sequenced from a single sample in a study of blood T cell repertoires in COVID-19. Sequencing used immunoSEQ multiplex PCR; TCRdb keeps in-frame clones, though not all of them. The table lists about 160,000 clones, over 60% of them singletons. Sequencing used peripheral blood. The receptors originated from a man aged 55 to 69 with acute or convalescent COVID-19.

This clone appeared a few times. The J gene is TRBJ1-5, the V gene TRBV3-1 (or the pseudogene TRBV3-2); 9 bases are a match to TRBD1. Germline lookup yields CDR1 LGHDT and CDR2 YNNKEL (reference sequence). This CDR3 is built from 16 residues. V dropped 2 bases and J dropped 7; count of bases not matched to a gene: 9. The CDR3 loop is CASSQSRTGVWQPQHF. CDR3 in DNA: TGTGCCAGCAGCCAATCCAGGACAGGGGTTTGGCAGCCCCAGCATTTT.

The V gene is TRBV4-1, the J gene TRBJ1-2; D possibly corresponds to TRBD1 (6 bases). Germline V gives CDR1 MGHRA, CDR2 YSYEKL. Trimming removed 0 bases from V and 3 bases from J, with 11 bases in between. The CDR3 runs 15 residues. Here the CDR3 reads CASSQEQGRHYGYTF. The CDR3, as DNA: TGCGCCAGCAGCCAAGAGCAGGGGCGCCACTATGGCTACACCTTC.

The chain carries TRBV19 and TRBJ1-1; no clear D. The CDR3 length is 11 residues. Trimming took off 6 bases at V and 0 bases at J, with 2 bases between the two ends. CDR1 and CDR2 (germline): LNHDA, SQIVND (reference sequence). CDR3 in DNA: TGTGCCAGTAGCGTGAACACTGAAGCTTTCTTT. It specifies CASSVNTEAFF.

The V gene is TRBV29-1, the J gene TRBJ1-2; no reliable D call. Looked up from germline, CDR1 is SQVTM and CDR2 is ANQGSEA. The CDR3 runs 12 residues. CDR3 bases: TGCGCCGGCGAGGGCGCTAACTATGGCTACACCTTC. The encoded protein is CAGEGANYGYTF.

The chain has TRBV19 and TRBJ1-1, with unresolved D. The V and J ends lost 6 bases and 1 base respectively, with 3 bases between them. This CDR3 has 11 amino acids. CDR1 is LNHDA, CDR2 SQIVND, per germline (reference sequence). CDR3 amino acids: CASRQNTEAFF. In DNA form, the CDR3 reads TGTGCCAGTAGACAGAACACTGAAGCTTTCTTT.

In its sample, this clone was seen once. This chain uses TRBV6-5 with TRBJ1-2, with unresolved D. Germline values: CDR1 MNHEY, CDR2 SVGAGI. Trimming shortened V by 2 bases and J by 4 bases, and 11 bases separated the two germline ends. CDR3 length: 14 amino acids. The CDR3 bases are TGTGCCAGCAGTTACGAGGCAGAGGCCTATGGCTACACCTTC. It encodes CASSYEAEAYGYTF.

This rearrangement joins TRBV7-2 to TRBJ1-3; TRBD1 is a possible D gene (5 bases). Germline lookup yields CDR1 SGHTA and CDR2 FQGNSA. The V gene lost 5 bases and the J gene lost 0 bases, with 17 bases spanning the gap. The CDR3 is made up of 17 amino acids. CDR3 coding DNA: TGTGCCAGCAGCCCACTTACTCGGCAGGGCTCTGGAAACACCATATATTTT. Its translation is CASSPLTRQGSGNTIYF.

This chain joins TRBV7-2 and TRBJ2-2, with a possible D match to TRBD1 (6 bases). Between the trimmed V and J ends, which lost 1 base and 5 bases, there was a span of 17 bases. The CDR3 is 17 amino acids. The V gene's germline CDR1 is SGHTA and CDR2 FQGNSA. In nucleotides, the CDR3 is TGTGCCAGCAGCTTAGAGTTATTAGGGGGTTGGACCGGGGAGCTGTTTTTT. Its translation is CASSLELLGGWTGELFF. The variable domain in full, completed from reference TRBV7-2 and TRBJ2-2, reads GAGVSQSPSNKVTEKGKDVELRCDPISGHTALYWYRQSLGQGLEFLIYFQGNSAPDKSGLPSDRFSAERTGGSVSTLTIQRTQQEDSAVYLCASSLELLGGWTGELFFGEGSRLTVL.

This clone showed up just once. The chain employs TRBV10-3 and TRBJ2-5; 11 bases are a match to TRBD2. The J segment lost 3 bases and the V segment lost 5 bases, leaving 5 bases of the junction unmatched. Germline CDR1 and CDR2: ENHRY and SYGVKD. The length of the CDR3 is 15 residues. CDR3 amino acids: CAISPTSGGEETQYF. For the CDR3, the DNA is TGTGCCATCAGTCCAACTAGCGGGGGAGAAGAGACCCAGTACTTC.

J is TRBJ2-7 and V is TRBV6-5; D is ambiguous. Trimming took 3 bases from V and 4 from J, leaving 10 bases between them. CDR3 length: 13 amino acids. From germline, CDR1 is MNHEY and CDR2 SVGAGI. The CDR3 DNA follows: TGTGCCAGCAGTTATTACAGCTCATACGAGCAGTACTTC. Residues: CASSYYSSYEQYF.

The chain links TRBV21-1 to TRBJ1-4. TRBV21-1 is flagged as a pseudogene. The CDR3 extends over 17 amino acids. The CDR3 loop is CASSKREVRDGDEELFF. For the CDR3, the DNA is TGTGCCAGCAGCAAAAGGGAGGTCAGGGATGGGGATGAGGAACTGTTTTTT.

This clone was observed a single time. CDR3 nucleotides: TGTGCCACCAGCAGACCGGACAGGGGATTCACTGAAGCTTTCTTT. Translated: CATSRPDRGFTEAFF. The J gene is TRBJ1-1, the V gene TRBV15; 9 bases fit TRBD1. This CDR3 has 15 residues. V shed 2 bases, J shed 4 bases, and the junction held 5 bases outside the gene matches. In germline, CDR1 is LNHNV, CDR2 YYDKDF (reference sequence).

V is TRBV27 and J is TRBJ1-2, with TRBD1 matching 7 bases. V dropped 8 bases and J dropped 8; count of bases not matched to a gene: 5. The germline V gene has CDR1 MNHEY and CDR2 SMNVEV (reference sequence). The CDR3 covers 11 residues. The CDR3 coding sequence is TGTGCCAGCGGCCACAGGGGCGGCTACACCTTC. Translation: CASGHRGGYTF.

This clone was counted only a few times. This CDR3 is CASSLDRGRLNTEAFF. The CDR3 DNA is TGCGCCAGCAGCTTGGACAGGGGCCGCCTGAACACTGAAGCTTTCTTT. The V gene is TRBV5-1, the J gene TRBJ1-1, with 7 bases lining up with TRBD1. The trim removed 0 bases at V and 0 bases at J, leaving 5 bases unmatched. This CDR3 region has 16 residues. CDR1 is SGHRS and CDR2 is YFSETQ in the germline V gene.

The chain employs TRBV29-1 and TRBJ2-5; 9 bases map to TRBD1. The V gene end was trimmed by 3 bases and the J gene end by 5 bases; junction bases not matched to a gene: 4. The CDR3 extends over 13 amino acids. Germline V gene data show CDR1 as SQVTM and CDR2 as ANQGSEA. In DNA form, the CDR3 reads TGCAGCGTTGAGGGGACAGGGCGGGAGACCCAGTACTTC. Translation: CSVEGTGRETQYF.

The chain is built from TRBV18 and TRBJ2-3; 9 nucleotides align to TRBD1. The ends lost 1 base at V and 5 bases at J; junction bases unmatched: 1. From germline, CDR1 is KGHSH and CDR2 LQKENI. CDR3 length equals 14 residues. The CDR3 is CASSPRTGEDTQYF. The CDR3 nucleotides are TGTGCCAGCTCACCACGGACAGGGGAAGATACGCAGTATTTT.